This T cell receptor beta chain stems from a study of identical twins. Remarks on this clonotype: Its antigen is not identified.

Template switching added a universal primer binding site, and final cDNA carried unique molecular identifiers. A single record per CDR3 protein comes from TCRdb applying MiXCR to the 5' RACE reads. The sample includes 570,000 or so distinct CDR3 sequences, 7.5% to 10% of them seen just once. Whole-study results and caveats: Fewer insertions characterized abundant cord blood beta clonotypes, whereas memory repertoires showed none. The presence of invariant MAIT and iNKT cells could partly confound analyses of zero-insertion sequences. Where out-of-frame alpha sequences were twin-shared, they showed excess low generation probability.

V was cut by 5 bases and J by 5 bases, with 10 bases left in between. Germline V gives CDR1 MGHDK, CDR2 SYGVNS. This CDR3 has 13 amino acids. These same records also appear under a second study, on yellow fever vaccine responses in identical twins.

This clonotype originated in a woman aged 18-35 years in good health. The chain combines TRBV25-1 with TRBJ1-5; D gene unclear. The sequencing input was PBMCs. This CDR3 is CASSLGYHQPQHF. Written as DNA, the CDR3 is TGTGCCAGCAGTTTGGGGTACCATCAGCCCCAGCATTTT.